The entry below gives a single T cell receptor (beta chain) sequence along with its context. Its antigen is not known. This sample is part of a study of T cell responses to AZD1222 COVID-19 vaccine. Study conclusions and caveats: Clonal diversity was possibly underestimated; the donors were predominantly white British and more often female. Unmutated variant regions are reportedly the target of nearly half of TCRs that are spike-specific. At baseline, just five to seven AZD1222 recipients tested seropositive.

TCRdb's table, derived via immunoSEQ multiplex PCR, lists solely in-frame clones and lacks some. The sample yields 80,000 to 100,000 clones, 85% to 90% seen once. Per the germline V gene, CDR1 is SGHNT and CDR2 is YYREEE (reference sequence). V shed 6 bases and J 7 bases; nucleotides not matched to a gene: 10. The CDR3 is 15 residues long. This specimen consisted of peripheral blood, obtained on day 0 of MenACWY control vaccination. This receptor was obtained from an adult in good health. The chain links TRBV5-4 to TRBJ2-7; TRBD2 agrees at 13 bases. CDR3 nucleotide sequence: TGTGCCAGCACCGTAGGACTAGCGGGGGCGGGGGAGCAGTACTTC. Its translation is CASTVGLAGAGEQYF.